This TCR beta chain derives from a study of graft-versus-host responses after intestinal transplantation. On the study more broadly: Anti-thymocyte globulin was used for induction in all recipients, who then took tacrolimus and steroids for approximately 3 years.

This clone was recorded once. The antigen remains unidentified. The study, taken as a whole, reports: GvH clones detected in recipient marrow included some appearing first in ileum or blood. An association linked early post-transplant HvG declines with peak circulating GvH clone levels. Graft-versus-host to host-versus-graft clonal ratios in allografts were high in patients with graft-donor T cell macrochimerism.

Sequencing was performed with immunoSEQ multiplex PCR; in TCRdb, only in-frame clones are kept and a portion is missing. This sample has approximately 82,000 clones; over 80% occur once, and the top ten carry 0.95% to 1.3%. Germline-derived CDR1 and CDR2 are SGDLS and YYNGEE. Germline trimming cut 0 bases from V and 1 base from J; bases unmatched to any gene: 24. The CDR3 has 23 amino acids. This TCR derives from a human donor who was the organ donor for an intestinal transplant. The genes are TRBV9 and TRBJ1-3; the match to TRBD1 covers 8 bases. The sample consisted of unstimulated CD8+ T cells sorted from spleen or lymph node cells, taken before transplant. The CDR3 loop reads CASSVAQVQLPGGPLRSGNTIYF. DNA for the CDR3: TGTGCCAGCAGCGTAGCCCAAGTCCAGTTGCCAGGGGGCCCTCTAAGGTCTGGAAACACCATATATTTT.